This T cell receptor beta chain came from a study of shared clonotypes between healthy human individuals. As for this clone: Its cognate antigen is unknown.

General study findings and limits: Sorted-subset samples were not fully sequenced, rarefaction indicated.

Data came from immunoSEQ multiplex PCR; TCRdb stores just in-frame clones and leaves some out. This table holds about 2 million clones, approximately 94% found once. The naive CD8 subset, CD45RO-negative cells positively selected for CCR7, excluded terminally differentiated effector memory CD45RA+ cells. The V end lost 4 bases, the J end lost 7 bases, and 17 bases lay between the germline ends. The V gene's germline CDR1 is SGHKS and CDR2 YYEKEE (reference sequence). The CDR3 covers 14 residues. The source material was naive CD8+ T cells sorted from blood. The chain employs TRBV5-5 and TRBJ1-2; possibly TRBD1 for D (5 bases). This receptor was identified in a man aged 18 to 29 in good health. The CDR3 bases are TGTGCCAGCAGCCCGAGGACAATCGAGGGTGGCTACACCTTC. Encoded protein: CASSPRTIEGGYTF. Full variable domain (outside the CDR3, taken from reference TRBV5-5 and TRBJ1-2): DAGVTQSPTHLIKTRGQQVTLRCSPISGHKSVSWYQQVLGQGPQFIFQYYEKEERGRGNFPDRFSARQFPNYSSELNVNALLLGDSALYLCASSPRTIEGGYTFGSGTRLTVV.